This is a list of T cell receptor beta chains from one sample in a study of immune evolution from preneoplasia to lung adenocarcinoma. Assay: immunoSEQ multiplex PCR; the TCRdb copy retains only in-frame clones and omits some. The sample gives some 6,100 clones, over 80% of which show up once; less than 3% is in the top ten. What was sequenced was FFPE lung adenocarcinoma in situ tissue. These receptor sequences come from an older donor with lung adenocarcinoma. Both conserved end residues are part of each CDR3. D genes are given only for firm matches.

d_call j_call v_call cdr3_nt cdr3_aa
NA TRBJ2-2 TRBV7-7 TGTGCCAGCAGCTTGGTCCCCTCCGGGGAGCTGTTTTTT CASSLVPSGELFF
TRBD1 TRBJ2-1 TRBV2 TGTGCCAGCAGCTCGACAGGGGGCAATGAGCAGTTCTTC CASSSTGGNEQFF
TRBD2 TRBJ2-2 TRBV2 TGTGCCAGCTCCGTCCCCGGGACTAGCGGAGGGAGGAACACCGGGGAGCTGTTTTTT CASSVPGTSGGRNTGELFF
TRBD2 TRBJ2-1 TRBV6-6 TGTGCCAGCAGCGGACTAGCGGGAGCGGAGCAGTTCTTC CASSGLAGAEQFF
NA TRBJ1-2 TRBV6-1 TGTGCCAGCAGTGGTCAGAGCTTCGATGGCTACACCTTC CASSGQSFDGYTF
NA TRBJ2-7 TRBV19 TGTGCCAGTATGGGCCTCTCCTACGAGCAGTACTTC CASMGLSYEQYF
NA TRBJ1-5 TRBV10-2 TGCGCCAGCAGAACAGGGTTTAGTCAGCCCCAGCATTTT CASRTGFSQPQHF
TRBD1 TRBJ1-2 TRBV15 TGTGCCACCAGCAGAGAAACAGGGGGCTATGGCTACACCTTC CATSRETGGYGYTF
NA TRBJ2-7 TRBV5-4 TGTGCCAGCAGCTACCAGGACGAGCAGTACTTC CASSYQDEQYF
TRBD1 TRBJ2-7 TRBV6-1 TGTGCCAGCAGTGAACCTACAGGGGTCCCCCTCTACGAGCAGTACTTC CASSEPTGVPLYEQYF
TRBD1 TRBJ2-6 TRBV5-8 TGTGCCAGCAGCTTGGAAGGGGGCTACTCTGGGGCCAACGTCCTGACTTTC CASSLEGGYSGANVLTF
NA TRBJ2-2 TRBV7-2 TGTGCCAGCAGCTTAGTTCGGGGGGCGACCGGGGAGCTGTTTTTT CASSLVRGATGELFF
NA TRBJ1-4 TRBV15 TGTGCCACCAGCAGGAGGGCAGCCGATGAAAAACTGTTTTTT CATSRRAADEKLFF
NA TRBJ2-7 TRBV6-1 TGTGCCAGCAGTGAGTACGGAAAACACGAGCAGTACTTC CASSEYGKHEQYF